A single sample is the source of the 22 T cell receptor beta chains below, sequenced in a study of post-analysis software for immune sequencing data. General study findings and limits: TRBV segments more frequent in patients than in controls numbered about five and included TRBV5-6, TRBV5-1 and TRBV20-1.

The antigens for these receptors are not known. Libraries were made from TCR beta cDNA, and they carried unique molecular identifiers. TCRdb recomputed calls from the PCR reads with MiXCR, one row per CDR3 protein. The sample yields hundreds of thousands of distinct CDR3 sequences, 55% to 70% seen once. What was sequenced was blood. These receptors were obtained from a girl aged 2-10 years with multiple sclerosis.

The chain combines TRBV20-1 with TRBJ1-4; TRBD1 agrees at 7 bases. The CDR3 contains 17 residues. Per the germline V gene, CDR1 is DFQATT and CDR2 is SNEGSKA (reference sequence). V lost 5 bases, J lost 3 bases, and 15 bases stayed unmatched. The CDR3: CSAWRMNRQGANEKLFF. The DNA of the CDR3 is TGCAGTGCTTGGAGGATGAACCGACAGGGAGCTAATGAAAAACTGTTTTTT.

The rearrangement uses TRBV20-1 and TRBJ2-1; possibly TRBD2 for D (6 bases). The length of the CDR3 is 14 residues. The germline CDR1 and CDR2 sequences are DFQATT and SNEGSKA (reference sequence). The V gene lost 3 bases and the J gene lost 3 bases, with 12 bases spanning the gap. DNA for the CDR3: TGCAGTGCTAGCCCACGGGACTTCTACAATGAGCAGTTCTTC. This gives the protein CSASPRDFYNEQFF.

The J gene is TRBJ1-2, the V gene TRBV9; tentatively, D is TRBD1 (6 bases). V was trimmed by 1 base and J by 6 bases, leaving 16 bases between them. Germline V gives CDR1 SGDLS, CDR2 YYNGEE. This CDR3 has 15 residues. CDR3 sequence: CASSVRLGGGDGYTF. Written as DNA, the CDR3 is TGTGCCAGCAGCGTAAGGCTGGGGGGCGGAGATGGCTACACCTTC.

The chain is built from TRBV20-1 and TRBJ1-4, with D possibly matching TRBD1 (5 bases). V lost 1 base and J lost 7, with 10 bases in between. Germline V lookup: CDR1 DFQATT, CDR2 SNEGSKA (reference sequence). CDR3 size: 13 residues. CDR3 coding DNA: TGCAGTGCTAGAGGGGGGAATGGTGAAAAACTGTTTTTT. This translates into CSARGGNGEKLFF.

The rearrangement links TRBV20-1 to TRBJ2-1, with a possible D match to TRBD2 (5 bases). Per the germline V gene, CDR1 is DFQATT and CDR2 is SNEGSKA (reference sequence). V lost 1 base to trimming and J lost 4 bases, with 11 bases between them. The CDR3 totals 14 residues. The CDR3 bases are TGCAGTGCTAGAGGCCGGGGAACTTACAATGAGCAGTTCTTC. Translation gives CSARGRGTYNEQFF.

The chain links TRBV20-1 to TRBJ2-1, with TRBD2 matching over 7 bases. The CDR3 has 15 amino acids. Germline CDR1 reads DFQATT; CDR2 reads SNEGSKA (reference sequence). With 3 bases clipped from V and 4 bases from J, the junction kept 9 bases outside the gene matches. In DNA, the CDR3 is TGCAGTGCTAGCCGCGTGGGGGAGGGGTACAATGAGCAGTTCTTC. This encodes CSASRVGEGYNEQFF.

V usage is TRBV7-3 and J usage is TRBJ2-4, with TRBD2 identical over 15 bases. The J call may not be correct, given that the DNA end is closer to TRBJ2-7. Germline V gives CDR1 SGHTA, CDR2 FQGTGA. This CDR3 has 16 amino acids. The CDR3 nucleotides read TGTGCCAGCAGCCGCCCCGGGACTAGCGGGAGGCACGAGCAGTACTTC. Encoded protein: CASSRPGTSGRHEQYF.

The chain employs TRBV20-1 and TRBJ2-1; TRBD2 aligns across 9 bases. J gave up 0 bases and V 1 base, and 1 base lay outside the gene matches. CDR1 DFQATT and CDR2 SNEGSKA come from the germline V gene (reference sequence). The CDR3 has 15 residues. CDR3 region: CSARGLAASYNEQFF. DNA for the CDR3: TGCAGTGCTAGAGGACTAGCGGCCTCCTACAATGAGCAGTTCTTC.

This clonotype was detected once. V and J are TRBV12-3 or TRBV12-4 and TRBJ2-5; no clear D. The length of the CDR3 is 14 residues. V lost 6 bases to trimming and J lost 5 bases, with 16 bases between them. CDR3 sequence: CASSRSGDRETQYF. The CDR3 DNA reads TGTGCCAGCAGCCGTTCTGGGGATCGGGAGACCCAGTACTTC.

The CDR3 bases are TGTGCCAGCAGTTCCAGGGTGATCTCTGGAAACACCATATATTTT. Its protein product is CASSSRVISGNTIYF. V usage is TRBV12-3 or TRBV12-4 and J usage is TRBJ1-3, with D tentatively TRBD1 (5 bases). The CDR3 covers 15 residues. Trimming took 4 bases from V and 0 from J, leaving 10 bases between them.

The rearrangement links TRBV6-1 to TRBJ1-5; D may be TRBD1 (6 bases). The V end was cut by 6 bases, the J end by 5 bases, with 11 bases between. CDR1 and CDR2 (germline): MNHNS, SASEGT. The CDR3 is 13 amino acids. As DNA, the CDR3 is TGTGCCAGCAGGGCAGAGGGGGATCAGCCCCAGCATTTT. Translation gives CASRAEGDQPQHF.

This clonotype was counted a few times. The chain recombines TRBV6-6 with TRBJ1-1; D might be TRBD1 (6 bases). Deletions cut 7 bases from V and 0 bases from J, with 18 bases between. Germline lookup yields CDR1 MNHNY and CDR2 SVGAGI (reference sequence). This CDR3 comprises 16 residues. The CDR3 protein is CASTSIQGTMNTEAFF. In nucleotides, the CDR3 is TGTGCCAGCACCTCAATACAGGGTACCATGAACACTGAAGCTTTCTTT.

The chain links TRBV5-1 to TRBJ2-3; TRBD1 matches 7 bases. This CDR3 contains 14 residues. V trimming: 4 bases; J trimming: 5 bases; junction bases outside the gene matches: 7. Germline V gene lookup returns CDR1 SGHRS and CDR2 YFSETQ. CDR3 coding DNA: TGCGCCAGCAGCCTAGACAGGGATGGAGATACGCAGTATTTT. Its translation: CASSLDRDGDTQYF.

The CDR3 loop reads CASSYTIHEQYF. Written as DNA, the CDR3 is TGTGCCAGCAGTTACACCATACACGAGCAGTACTTC. The rearrangement links TRBV6-2 or TRBV6-3 to TRBJ2-5; D gene uncertain. The J call may be faulty, since TRBJ2-7 better matches the DNA end. Germline V gene lookup returns CDR1 MNHEY and CDR2 SVGEGT. The CDR3 consists of 12 residues.

This chain joins TRBV7-2 and TRBJ2-6; 10 positions match TRBD1. Germline V gene lookup returns CDR1 SGHTA and CDR2 FQGNSA. The CDR3 sequence is 19 residues long. The V and J ends lost 4 bases and 0 bases, in that order; junction bases with no gene match: 9. The CDR3 is CASSSQTGGTLSGANVLTF. CDR3 nucleotides: TGTGCCAGCAGCTCACAGACAGGGGGCACCCTCTCTGGGGCCAACGTCCTGACTTTC. Together with reference TRBV7-2 and TRBJ2-6, the CDR3 gives the full variable domain: GAGVSQSPSNKVTEKGKDVELRCDPISGHTALYWYRQSLGQGLEFLIYFQGNSAPDKSGLPSDRFSAERTGGSVSTLTIQRTQQEDSAVYLCASSSQTGGTLSGANVLTFGAGSRLTVL.

The chain employs TRBV6-1 and TRBJ2-4; 8 nucleotides line up with TRBD1. J was trimmed by 8 bases and V by 6 bases; bases with no gene match: 15. The CDR3 contains 16 residues. In germline, CDR1 is MNHNS, CDR2 SASEGT. CDR3: CASRATTGVALDIQYF. DNA for the CDR3: TGTGCCAGCAGGGCAACGACAGGGGTTGCTCTAGACATTCAGTACTTC.

J is TRBJ1-5 and V is TRBV11-1, with no clear D. Trimming shortened V by 5 bases and J by 4 bases, and 9 bases separated the two germline ends. CDR3 length: 13 amino acids. Germline CDR1 reads SGHAT; CDR2 reads FQDESV (reference sequence). As DNA, the CDR3 is TGTGCCAGCAGCACCTCCGGAAATCAGCCCCAGCATTTT. It specifies CASSTSGNQPQHF. The whole variable domain, remainder taken from reference TRBV11-1 and TRBJ1-5, is EAEVAQSPRYKITEKSQAVAFWCDPISGHATLYWYRQILGQGPELLVQFQDESVVDDSQLPKDRFSAERLKGVDSTLKIQPAELGDSAMYLCASSTSGNQPQHFGDGTRLSIL.

The chain carries TRBV5-1 and TRBJ1-2, with 7 bases identical to TRBD1. CDR1 and CDR2 (germline): SGHRS, YFSETQ. There are 14 residues in the CDR3. Trimming took 4 bases from V and 7 from J; bases not matched to a gene: 10. CDR3 in amino acids: CASSPGQARSGYTF. CDR3 nucleotides: TGCGCCAGCAGCCCAGGACAGGCTAGGAGTGGCTACACCTTC.

The chain carries TRBV7-2 and TRBJ2-3; tentatively, D is TRBD2 (5 bases). Deletions cut 1 base from V and 2 bases from J, with 7 bases between. Germline V lookup: CDR1 SGHTA, CDR2 FQGNSA. The CDR3 extends over 14 amino acids. CDR3 residues: CASSLDLATDTQYF. In DNA, the CDR3 is TGTGCCAGCAGCTTAGACCTAGCCACAGATACGCAGTATTTT.

This clonotype was observed many times. This chain joins TRBV29-1 and TRBJ2-1; D assignment may be TRBD1 or TRBD2 (5 bases each). CDR1 and CDR2 from the germline V gene are SQVTM and ANQGSEA. The CDR3 sequence is 10 residues long. As DNA, the CDR3 is TGCAGTGCTGGGGGTAATGAGCAGTTCTTC. This gives the protein CSAGGNEQFF.

The genes are TRBV29-1 and TRBJ2-1; D perhaps matches TRBD2 (6 bases). The CDR3 consists of 12 residues. V lost 3 bases and J lost 9, with 12 bases in between. The germline V gene encodes CDR1 SQVTM and CDR2 ANQGSEA. The CDR3 protein is CSVESGGIEQFF. As DNA, the CDR3 is TGCAGCGTTGAGTCCGGGGGAATTGAGCAGTTCTTC.

The chain combines TRBV12-3 or TRBV12-4 with TRBJ1-2; weak D call: TRBD1 (5 bases). The CDR3 sequence is 12 residues long. Trimming removed 3 bases from V and 8 bases from J, with 10 bases in between. The CDR3 here is CASSFGGEGYTF. CDR3 DNA: TGTGCCAGCAGTTTTGGGGGAGAGGGCTACACCTTC.